This T cell receptor beta chain appears in the sequencing data of a study of cytomegalovirus exposure and HLA in healthy donors. Regarding this clone: A read error may account for a junction end that differs from germline. Other DNA variants within this sample encode the same CDR3.

CDR3 length equals 13 residues. Per the germline V gene, CDR1 is MNHNS and CDR2 is SASEGT. Primers included in the PCR were 60 Vbeta and 13 Jbeta primers. The method was immunoSEQ multiplex PCR; TCRdb's version includes in-frame clones alone and lacks a portion of them. The sample carries 120,000 to 150,000 clones, about 64% recorded once. This TCR derives from a woman in her twenties or thirties in good health and CMV-seropositive. The chain recombines TRBV6-1 with TRBJ2-3; no clear D. Sequencing was carried out using PBMCs. In DNA form, the CDR3 reads TGTGCCAGCAGTGAGTCCGGTAGTAGCCCGCGACATTTT. Its protein product is CASSESGSSPRHF.